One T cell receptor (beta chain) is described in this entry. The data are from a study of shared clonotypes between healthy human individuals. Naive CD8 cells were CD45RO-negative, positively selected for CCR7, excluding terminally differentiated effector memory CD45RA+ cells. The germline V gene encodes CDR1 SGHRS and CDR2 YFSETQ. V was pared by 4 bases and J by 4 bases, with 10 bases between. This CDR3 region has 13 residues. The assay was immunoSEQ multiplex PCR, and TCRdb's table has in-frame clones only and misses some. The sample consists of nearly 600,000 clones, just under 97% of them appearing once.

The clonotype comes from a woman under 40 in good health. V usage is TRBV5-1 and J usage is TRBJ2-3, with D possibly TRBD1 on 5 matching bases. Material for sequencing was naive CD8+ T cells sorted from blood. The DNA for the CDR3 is TGCGCCAGCAGCGCAGGGATCCCAGATACGCAGTATTTT. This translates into CASSAGIPDTQYF.